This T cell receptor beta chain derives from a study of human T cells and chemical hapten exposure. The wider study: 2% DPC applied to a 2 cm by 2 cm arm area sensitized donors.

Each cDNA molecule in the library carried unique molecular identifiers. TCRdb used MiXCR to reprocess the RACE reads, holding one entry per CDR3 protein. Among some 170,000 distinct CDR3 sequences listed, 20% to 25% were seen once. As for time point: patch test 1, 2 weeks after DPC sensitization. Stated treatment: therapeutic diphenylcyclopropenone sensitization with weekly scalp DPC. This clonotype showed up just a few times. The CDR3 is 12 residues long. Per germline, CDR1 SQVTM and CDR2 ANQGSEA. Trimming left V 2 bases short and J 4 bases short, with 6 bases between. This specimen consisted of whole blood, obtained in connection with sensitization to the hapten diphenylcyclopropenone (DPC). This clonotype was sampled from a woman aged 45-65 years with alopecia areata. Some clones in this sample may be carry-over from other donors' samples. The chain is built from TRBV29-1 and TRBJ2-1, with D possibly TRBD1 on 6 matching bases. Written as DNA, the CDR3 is TGCAGCGTTGAAACAGGGTACAATGAGCAGTTCTTC. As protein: CSVETGYNEQFF.